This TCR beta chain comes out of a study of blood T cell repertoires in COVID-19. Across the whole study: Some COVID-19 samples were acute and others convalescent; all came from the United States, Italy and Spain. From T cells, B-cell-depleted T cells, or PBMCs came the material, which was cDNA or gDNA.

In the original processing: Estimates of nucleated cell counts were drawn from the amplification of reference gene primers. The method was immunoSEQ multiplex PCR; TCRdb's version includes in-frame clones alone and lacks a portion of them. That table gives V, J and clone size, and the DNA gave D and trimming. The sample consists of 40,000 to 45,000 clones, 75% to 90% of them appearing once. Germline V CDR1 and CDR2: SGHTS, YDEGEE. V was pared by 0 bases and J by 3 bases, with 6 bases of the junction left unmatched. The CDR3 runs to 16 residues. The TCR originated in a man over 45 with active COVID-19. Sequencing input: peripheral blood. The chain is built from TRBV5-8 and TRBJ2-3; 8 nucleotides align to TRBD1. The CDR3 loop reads CASSLGTGSGTDTQYF. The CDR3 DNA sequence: TGTGCCAGCAGCTTGGGGACAGGGAGTGGGACAGATACGCAGTATTTT.